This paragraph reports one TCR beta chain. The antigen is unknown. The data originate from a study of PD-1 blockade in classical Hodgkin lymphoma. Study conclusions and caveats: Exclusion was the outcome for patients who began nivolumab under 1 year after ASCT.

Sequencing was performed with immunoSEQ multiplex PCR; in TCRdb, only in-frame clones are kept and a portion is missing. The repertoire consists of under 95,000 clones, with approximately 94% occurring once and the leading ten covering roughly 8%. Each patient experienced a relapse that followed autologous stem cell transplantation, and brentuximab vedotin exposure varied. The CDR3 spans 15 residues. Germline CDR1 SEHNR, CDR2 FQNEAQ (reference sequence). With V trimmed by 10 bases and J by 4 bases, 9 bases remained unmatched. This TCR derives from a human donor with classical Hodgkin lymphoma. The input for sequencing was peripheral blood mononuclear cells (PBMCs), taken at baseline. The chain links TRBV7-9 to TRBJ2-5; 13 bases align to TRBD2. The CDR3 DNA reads TGTGCCACGCTACAACTAGCGGGAGGGGGAGAGACCCAGTACTTC. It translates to CATLQLAGGGETQYF.